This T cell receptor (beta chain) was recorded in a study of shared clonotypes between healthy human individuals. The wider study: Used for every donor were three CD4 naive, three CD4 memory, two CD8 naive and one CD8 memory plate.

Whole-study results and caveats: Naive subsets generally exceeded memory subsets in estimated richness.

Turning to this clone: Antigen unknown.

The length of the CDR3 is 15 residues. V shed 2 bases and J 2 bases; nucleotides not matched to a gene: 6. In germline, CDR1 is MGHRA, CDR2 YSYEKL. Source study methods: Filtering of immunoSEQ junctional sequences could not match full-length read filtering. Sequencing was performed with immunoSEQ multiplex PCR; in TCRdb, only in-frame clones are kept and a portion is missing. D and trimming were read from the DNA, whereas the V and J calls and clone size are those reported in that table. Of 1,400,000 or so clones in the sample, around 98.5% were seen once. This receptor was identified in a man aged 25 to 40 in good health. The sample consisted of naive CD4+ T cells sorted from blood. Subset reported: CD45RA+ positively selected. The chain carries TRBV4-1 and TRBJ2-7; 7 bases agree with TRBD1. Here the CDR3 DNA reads TGCGCCAGCAGCCAACCCGGGACAGCAGCCTACGAGCAGTACTTC. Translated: CASSQPGTAAYEQYF.